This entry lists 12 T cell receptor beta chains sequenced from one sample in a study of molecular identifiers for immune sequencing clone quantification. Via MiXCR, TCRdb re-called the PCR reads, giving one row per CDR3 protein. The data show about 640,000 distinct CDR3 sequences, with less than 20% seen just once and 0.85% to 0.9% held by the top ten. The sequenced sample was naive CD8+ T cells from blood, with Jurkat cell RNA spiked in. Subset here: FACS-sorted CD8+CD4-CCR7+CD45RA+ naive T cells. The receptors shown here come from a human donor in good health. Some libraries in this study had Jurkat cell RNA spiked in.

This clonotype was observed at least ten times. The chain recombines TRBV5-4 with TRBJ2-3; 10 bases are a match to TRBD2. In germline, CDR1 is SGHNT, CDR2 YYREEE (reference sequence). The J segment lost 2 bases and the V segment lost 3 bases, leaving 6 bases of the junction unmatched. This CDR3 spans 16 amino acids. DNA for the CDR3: TGTGCCAGCAGCTCAGCTAGCGGGGGTACCACAGATACGCAGTATTTT. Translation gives CASSSASGGTTDTQYF.

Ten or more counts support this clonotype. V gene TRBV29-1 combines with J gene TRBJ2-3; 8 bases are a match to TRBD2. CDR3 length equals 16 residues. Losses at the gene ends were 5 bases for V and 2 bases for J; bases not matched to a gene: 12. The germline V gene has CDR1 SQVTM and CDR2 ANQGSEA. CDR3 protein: CSVPSAGGEFTDTQYF. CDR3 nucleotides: TGCAGCGTTCCTAGTGCGGGGGGCGAATTCACAGATACGCAGTATTTT.

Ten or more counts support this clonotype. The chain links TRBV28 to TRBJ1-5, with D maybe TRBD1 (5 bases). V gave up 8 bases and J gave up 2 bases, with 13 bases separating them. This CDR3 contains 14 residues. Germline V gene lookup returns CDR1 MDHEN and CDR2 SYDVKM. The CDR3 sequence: CASGPQVRNQPQHF. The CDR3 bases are TGTGCCAGCGGACCACAGGTACGCAATCAGCCCCAGCATTTT. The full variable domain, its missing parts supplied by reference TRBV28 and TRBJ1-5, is DVKVTQSSRYLVKRTGEKVFLECVQDMDHENMFWYRQDPGLGLRLIYFSYDVKMKEKGDIPEGYSVSREKKERFSLILESASTNQTSMYLCASGPQVRNQPQHFGDGTRLSIL.

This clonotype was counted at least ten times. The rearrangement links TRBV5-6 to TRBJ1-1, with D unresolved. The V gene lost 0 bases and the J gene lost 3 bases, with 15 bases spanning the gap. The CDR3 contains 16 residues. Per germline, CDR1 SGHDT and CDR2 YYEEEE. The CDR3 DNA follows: TGTGCCAGCAGCTTGGAGGTATATGGACCATACACTGAAGCTTTCTTT. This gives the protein CASSLEVYGPYTEAFF.

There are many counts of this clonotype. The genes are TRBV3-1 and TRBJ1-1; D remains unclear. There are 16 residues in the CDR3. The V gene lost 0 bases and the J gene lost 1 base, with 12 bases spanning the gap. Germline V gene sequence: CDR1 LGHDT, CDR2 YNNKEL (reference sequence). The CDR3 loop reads CASSQDRSFGNTEAFF. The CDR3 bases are TGTGCCAGCAGCCAAGATCGCTCGTTCGGGAACACTGAAGCTTTCTTT. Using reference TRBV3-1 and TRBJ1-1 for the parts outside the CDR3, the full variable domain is DTAVSQTPKYLVTQMGNDKSIKCEQNLGHDTMYWYKQDSKKFLKIMFSYNNKELIINETVPNRFSPKSPDKAHLNLHINSLELGDSAVYFCASSQDRSFGNTEAFFGQGTRLTVV.

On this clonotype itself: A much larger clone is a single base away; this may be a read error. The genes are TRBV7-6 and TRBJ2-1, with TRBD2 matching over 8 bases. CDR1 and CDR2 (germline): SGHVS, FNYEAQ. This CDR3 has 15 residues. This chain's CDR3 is CASRSGGRLYNVQFF. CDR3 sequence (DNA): TGTGCCAGCAGGTCGGGGGGGCGCCTTTACAATGTGCAGTTCTTC.

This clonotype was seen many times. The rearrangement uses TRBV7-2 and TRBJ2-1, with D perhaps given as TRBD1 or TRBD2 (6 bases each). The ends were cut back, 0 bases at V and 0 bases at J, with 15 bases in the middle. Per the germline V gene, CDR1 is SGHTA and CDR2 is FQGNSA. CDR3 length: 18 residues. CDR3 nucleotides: TGTGCCAGCAGCTTAGCGCTAAAGGGGGGAAGCTCCTACAATGAGCAGTTCTTC. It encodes CASSLALKGGSSYNEQFF.

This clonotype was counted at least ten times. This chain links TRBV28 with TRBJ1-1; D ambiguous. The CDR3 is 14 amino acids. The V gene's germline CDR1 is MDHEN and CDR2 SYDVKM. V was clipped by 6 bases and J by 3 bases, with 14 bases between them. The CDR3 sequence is CASRPNTRYTEAFF. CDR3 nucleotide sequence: TGTGCCAGCAGGCCCAATACAAGATACACTGAAGCTTTCTTT.

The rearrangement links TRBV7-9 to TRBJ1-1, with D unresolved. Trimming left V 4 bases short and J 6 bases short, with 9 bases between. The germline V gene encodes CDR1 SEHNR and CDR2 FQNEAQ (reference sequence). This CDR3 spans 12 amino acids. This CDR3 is CASSWDVAEAFF. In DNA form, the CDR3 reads TGTGCCAGCAGCTGGGATGTGGCTGAAGCTTTCTTT.

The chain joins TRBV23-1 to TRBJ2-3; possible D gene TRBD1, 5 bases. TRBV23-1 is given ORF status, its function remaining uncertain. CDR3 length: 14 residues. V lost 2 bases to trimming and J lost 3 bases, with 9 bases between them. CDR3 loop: CASSQLTATDTQYF. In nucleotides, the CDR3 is TGCGCCAGCAGTCAACTGACAGCTACAGATACGCAGTATTTT.

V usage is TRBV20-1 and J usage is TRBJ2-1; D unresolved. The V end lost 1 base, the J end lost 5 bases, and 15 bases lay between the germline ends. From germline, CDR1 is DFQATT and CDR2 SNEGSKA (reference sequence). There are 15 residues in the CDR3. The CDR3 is CSARVTILTHNEQFF. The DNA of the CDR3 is TGCAGTGCTAGAGTGACCATACTTACCCACAATGAGCAGTTCTTC.

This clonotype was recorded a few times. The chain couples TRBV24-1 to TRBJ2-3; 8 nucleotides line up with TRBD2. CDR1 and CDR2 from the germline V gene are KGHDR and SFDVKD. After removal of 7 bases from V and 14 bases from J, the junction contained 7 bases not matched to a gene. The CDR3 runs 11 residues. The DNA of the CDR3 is TGTGCCACCAGGGCGGGGGGTCGGGCGTATTTT. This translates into CATRAGGRAYF.